Included here is one T cell receptor beta chain sequence, with context. Other DNA sequences in this specimen translate into the identical CDR3. Trimming took off 0 bases at V and 3 bases at J, with 10 bases between the two ends. Per the germline V gene, CDR1 is SEHNR and CDR2 is FQNEAQ (reference sequence). This CDR3 has 15 amino acids. This sample was included in a study of blood T cell repertoires in COVID-19. Study as a whole: From T cells, B-cell-depleted T cells, or PBMCs came the material, which was cDNA or gDNA.

Per the original data handling: The authors estimated nucleated cell counts from reference gene primer amplification. Using immunoSEQ multiplex PCR, the repertoire was profiled, and TCRdb retains in-frame clones only, with some absent. V, J and clone size are taken as reported in that table, and D and trimming were inferred from the DNA itself. The table includes over 110,000 clones, 84% detected once. The chain couples TRBV7-9 to TRBJ2-3; perhaps TRBD2 as D (7 bases). Sequencing used PBMCs or T cells enriched from blood (not recorded which). The source is a man aged 45-60 years in a cohort exposed to, infected with or recovered from COVID-19 (not recorded which). Here the CDR3 DNA reads TGTGCCAGCAGCTTAGCGGGGGGGCCTACAGATACGCAGTATTTT. It specifies CASSLAGGPTDTQYF.